This TCR beta chain was sequenced in a study of T cells expressing NK-cell markers. TCRdb reprocessed the 5' RACE reads and reports one entry per CDR3 protein, with no DNA. Its table lists about 180,000 distinct CDR3 sequences. Germline CDR1 and CDR2: SGHVS and FNYEAQ. This CDR3 contains 16 residues. Material for sequencing was blood T cells: a sorted CD56 or NKG2C T cell subset, CD4+ or CD8+ T cells, or bulk PBMC T cells (not recorded which). The sequence was collected from a man aged 18-70 years in good health. The chain has TRBV7-6 and TRBJ1-4; with no DNA, the TCRdb D assignment of TRBD1 cannot be verified. The CDR3 region is CASSPLRQGSNEKLFF.